One sample yielded the 15 T cell receptor beta chains listed below, sequenced in a study of blood T cells in healthy people across ages (dated by TCRdb to the mid-2010s). The receptor library was made with 5' RACE. TCRdb names Illumina HiSeq 2500 as the instrument used. A second roughly 6 to 12 cycle PCR used a sample-barcoded 5' primer and a J-beta primer mix. The raw public reads went through TCRdb reprocessing: fastp at Q25, MiXCR clone calling, in-frame beta chains kept. Identical CDR3 proteins give one entry, which carries the most common genes and DNA. This sample is represented by roughly 1,100,000 distinct CDR3 sequences; about 25% of them were singletons. The ten top clones hold 0.65% to 0.75% of the sample. The same data also went into a second study, on T cells of mothers and their children.

Material: blood. The receptors come from a girl aged 2-10 years in good health.

This clonotype was detected a few times. The chain links TRBV7-2 to TRBJ2-3; D remains unclear. CDR3 size: 14 residues. CDR1 and CDR2 from the germline V gene are SGHTA and FQGNSA. V dropped 2 bases and J dropped 6 bases, with 12 bases sitting between them. For the CDR3, the DNA is TGTGCCAGCAGCTTAAACCTCCCGAGGGATACGCAGTATTTT. Its protein is CASSLNLPRDTQYF.

In its sample, this clonotype was seen a few times. The rearrangement links TRBV6-2 or TRBV6-3 to TRBJ2-7; the match to TRBD1 covers 12 bases. The V gene's germline CDR1 is MNHEY and CDR2 SVGEGT. Trimming removed 5 bases from V and 7 bases from J; junction bases left unmatched: 9. The CDR3 spans 15 residues. CDR3: CASSGKGQGAREQYF. CDR3 sequence (DNA): TGTGCCAGCAGTGGAAAGGGACAGGGGGCGCGAGAGCAGTACTTC.

This clonotype has more than one count but fewer than ten. J is TRBJ2-5 and V is TRBV5-4, with 8 bases that match TRBD2. Judging by the DNA end, TRBJ2-1 fits better; the J call may be wrong. The CDR3 contains 16 residues. Germline V gene lookup returns CDR1 SGHNT and CDR2 YYREEE (reference sequence). In nucleotides, the CDR3 is TGTGCCAGCAGCTTGTTCGGGGGGGCTAACTACAATGAGCAGTTCTTC. It is translated as CASSLFGGANYNEQFF.

This clonotype was counted at least ten times. The chain uses TRBV28 and TRBJ1-1; 7 bases line up with TRBD1. The CDR3 spans 12 residues. The J segment lost 3 bases and the V segment lost 5 bases, leaving 0 bases of the junction unmatched. From germline, CDR1 is MDHEN and CDR2 SYDVKM. The DNA for the CDR3 is TGTGCCAGCAGTCAGGGGGACACTGAAGCTTTCTTT. It yields the protein CASSQGDTEAFF.

On this clonotype itself: One junction end disagrees with the germline gene, perhaps due to a read error. This chain links TRBV6-5 with TRBJ1-4; D remains unclear. Germline CDR1 reads MNHEY; CDR2 reads SVGAGI. The CDR3 covers 13 residues. As DNA, the CDR3 is TGTGCCAGCAGTCGTTGGAAGAATGAAAAACCGTTTTTT. Protein: CASSRWKNEKPFF.

In this sample, this clonotype turned up a few times. The chain carries TRBV20-1 and TRBJ1-4; D unclear. The CDR3 loop spans 15 amino acids. In germline, CDR1 is DFQATT, CDR2 SNEGSKA (reference sequence). V was trimmed by 4 bases and J by 0 bases, leaving 12 bases between them. This CDR3 reads CSAKSQRATNEKLFF. In nucleotides, the CDR3 is TGCAGTGCTAAGTCCCAGAGAGCAACTAATGAAAAACTGTTTTTT.

The V gene is TRBV6-6, the J gene TRBJ1-5; D not certain. The CDR3 has 13 amino acids. Germline CDR1 MNHNY, CDR2 SVGAGI (reference sequence). V lost 4 bases to trimming and J lost 8 bases, with 12 bases between them. This CDR3 reads CASSLPGRKPQHF. CDR3 nucleotide sequence: TGTGCCAGCAGTTTGCCAGGCCGTAAGCCCCAGCATTTT.

The V and J genes are TRBV11-2 and TRBJ1-1; 10 bases match TRBD1. Losses at the gene ends were 2 bases for V and 2 bases for J; bases not matched to a gene: 17. The CDR3 covers 20 residues. Looked up from germline, CDR1 is SGHAT and CDR2 is FQNNGV. The CDR3 loop is CASSLPLKRDRGQPNTEAFF. CDR3 nucleotide sequence: TGTGCCAGCAGCTTACCCCTTAAACGGGACAGGGGTCAACCTAACACTGAAGCTTTCTTT.

The chain links TRBV20-1 to TRBJ1-1; D might be TRBD1 (5 bases). V dropped 3 bases and J dropped 8 bases, with 19 bases sitting between them. Germline V gene lookup returns CDR1 DFQATT and CDR2 SNEGSKA (reference sequence). CDR3 length equals 14 residues. The CDR3 reads CSASVTAIEGEAFF. The CDR3 DNA reads as TGCAGTGCTAGCGTGACAGCAATTGAGGGGGAAGCTTTCTTT.

The rearrangement links TRBV3-1 to TRBJ2-1; no definite D call. CDR3 length equals 11 residues. Germline V gene data show CDR1 as LGHDT and CDR2 as YNNKEL (reference sequence). V was trimmed by 5 bases and J by 5 bases, leaving 4 bases between them. The CDR3 reads CASSNDNEQFF. For the CDR3, the DNA is TGTGCCAGCAGCAACGACAATGAGCAGTTCTTC.

The chain uses TRBV15 and TRBJ2-1; no reliable D call. Germline CDR1 and CDR2: LNHNV and YYDKDF (reference sequence). CDR3 length: 14 amino acids. V was pared by 1 base and J by 6 bases, with 10 bases between. The CDR3 DNA follows: TGTGCCACCAGCAGAGGACGAGATTTCAATGAGCAGTTCTTC. Protein sequence: CATSRGRDFNEQFF.

The J gene is TRBJ1-6, the V gene TRBV5-1; unclear D gene. In germline, CDR1 is SGHRS, CDR2 YFSETQ. This CDR3 is built from 19 residues. Trimming removed 0 bases from V and 0 bases from J, with 16 bases in between. CDR3: CASSLGVTKRSSYNSPLHF. CDR3 nucleotide sequence: TGCGCCAGCAGCTTGGGAGTTACTAAAAGAAGCTCCTATAATTCACCCCTCCACTTT.

This clonotype has a handful of counts. The J gene is TRBJ2-2, the V gene TRBV5-1; D is unresolved. V lost 2 bases and J lost 5, with 19 bases in between. CDR1 is SGHRS and CDR2 is YFSETQ in the germline V gene. The CDR3 extends over 17 amino acids. In nucleotides, the CDR3 is TGCGCCAGCAGCTTAAAAGGACCTCAGCATTTGACCGGGGAGCTGTTTTTT. Amino acids: CASSLKGPQHLTGELFF.

This clonotype was counted only a few times. V is TRBV28 and J is TRBJ1-4; tentatively, D is TRBD1 (5 bases). From germline, CDR1 is MDHEN and CDR2 SYDVKM. The CDR3 contains 14 residues. The ends were cut back, 7 bases at V and 6 bases at J, with 15 bases in the middle. Here the CDR3 reads CASTPDGGDEKLFF. CDR3 in DNA: TGTGCCAGCACCCCGGACGGGGGGGATGAAAAACTGTTTTTT.

This clonotype came up a few times. The chain is built from TRBV12-3 or TRBV12-4 and TRBJ1-1, with a tentative D call TRBD1 (6 bases). Trimming took off 6 bases at V and 3 bases at J, with 11 bases between the two ends. The CDR3 is made up of 13 amino acids. The CDR3 loop reads CASSARTDTEAFF. CDR3 nucleotide sequence: TGTGCCAGCAGCGCTAGGACAGACACTGAAGCTTTCTTT.